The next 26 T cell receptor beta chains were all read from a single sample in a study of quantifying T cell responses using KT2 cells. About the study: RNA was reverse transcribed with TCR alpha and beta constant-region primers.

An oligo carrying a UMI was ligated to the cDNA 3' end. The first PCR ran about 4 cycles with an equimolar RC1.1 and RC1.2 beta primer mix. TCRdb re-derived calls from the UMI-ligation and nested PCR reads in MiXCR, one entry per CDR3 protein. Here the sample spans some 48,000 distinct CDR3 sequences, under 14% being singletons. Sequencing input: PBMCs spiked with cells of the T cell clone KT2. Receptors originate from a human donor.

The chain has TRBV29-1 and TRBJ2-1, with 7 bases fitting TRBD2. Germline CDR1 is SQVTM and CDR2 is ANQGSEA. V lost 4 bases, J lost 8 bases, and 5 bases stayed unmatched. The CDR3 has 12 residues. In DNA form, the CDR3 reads TGCAGCGTTGCTAGGACTAGTTATGAGCAGTTCTTC. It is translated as CSVARTSYEQFF.

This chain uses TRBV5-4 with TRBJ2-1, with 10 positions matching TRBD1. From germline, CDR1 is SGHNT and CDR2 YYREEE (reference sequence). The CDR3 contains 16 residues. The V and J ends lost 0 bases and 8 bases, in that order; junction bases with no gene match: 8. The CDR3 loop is CASSLVLGQGSDEQFF. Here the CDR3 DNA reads TGTGCCAGCAGCTTGGTGTTGGGACAGGGGTCTGATGAGCAGTTCTTC.

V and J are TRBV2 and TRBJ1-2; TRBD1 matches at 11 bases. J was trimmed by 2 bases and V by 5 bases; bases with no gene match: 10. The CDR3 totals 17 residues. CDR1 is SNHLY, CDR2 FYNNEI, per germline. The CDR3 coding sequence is TGTGCCAGCAGTCAGGACAGGGGGCGTGCTCGAAACTATGGCTACACCTTC. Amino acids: CASSQDRGRARNYGYTF. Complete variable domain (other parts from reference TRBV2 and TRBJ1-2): EPEVTQTPSHQVTQMGQEVILRCVPISNHLYFYWYRQILGQKVEFLVSFYNNEISEKSEIFDDQFSVERPDGSNFTLKIRSTKLEDSAMYFCASSQDRGRARNYGYTFGSGTRLTVV.

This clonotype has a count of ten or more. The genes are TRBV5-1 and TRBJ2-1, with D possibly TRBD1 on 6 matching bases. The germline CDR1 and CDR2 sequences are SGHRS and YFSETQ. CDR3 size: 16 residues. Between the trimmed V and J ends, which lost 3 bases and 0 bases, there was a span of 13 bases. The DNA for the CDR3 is TGCGCCAGCAGCTGGGGGCGCTCGAGCTCCTACAATGAGCAGTTCTTC. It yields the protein CASSWGRSSSYNEQFF.

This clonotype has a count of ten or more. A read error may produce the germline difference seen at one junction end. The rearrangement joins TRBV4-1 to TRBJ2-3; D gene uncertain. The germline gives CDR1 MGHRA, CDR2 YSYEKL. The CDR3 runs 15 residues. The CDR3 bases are TGCGCCAGCACCCAAATCCTGGCGCACACAGATACGCAGTATTTT. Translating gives CASTQILAHTDTQYF.

CDR3 nucleotide sequence: TGTGCCAGCAGCCAAGCCGCCGTGGCGGGGAGTTGGGAGACCCAGTACTTC. Translating gives CASSQAAVAGSWETQYF. The chain is built from TRBV3-1 and TRBJ2-5, with TRBD2 as a possible D gene (6 bases). This CDR3 spans 17 amino acids. Germline V gene data show CDR1 as LGHDT and CDR2 as YNNKEL (reference sequence). Trimming left V 1 base short and J 5 bases short, with 20 bases between.

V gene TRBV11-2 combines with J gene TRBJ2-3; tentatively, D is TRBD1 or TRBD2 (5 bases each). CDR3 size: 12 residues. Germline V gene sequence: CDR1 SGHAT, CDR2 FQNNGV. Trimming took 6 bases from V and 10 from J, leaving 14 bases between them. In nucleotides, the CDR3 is TGTGCCAGCAGTTGGGCCAGGGACCCGCAGTATTTT. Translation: CASSWARDPQYF.

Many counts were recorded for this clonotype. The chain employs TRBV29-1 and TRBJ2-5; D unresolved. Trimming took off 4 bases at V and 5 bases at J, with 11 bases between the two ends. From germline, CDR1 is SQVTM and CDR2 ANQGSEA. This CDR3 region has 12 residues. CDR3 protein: CSVGEDGETQYF. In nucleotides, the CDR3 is TGCAGCGTTGGGGAAGACGGGGAGACCCAGTACTTC.

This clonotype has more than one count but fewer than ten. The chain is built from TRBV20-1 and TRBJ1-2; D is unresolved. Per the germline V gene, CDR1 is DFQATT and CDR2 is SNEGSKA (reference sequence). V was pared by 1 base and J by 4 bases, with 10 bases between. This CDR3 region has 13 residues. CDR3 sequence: CSARVGSSYGYTF. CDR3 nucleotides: TGCAGTGCTAGAGTGGGATCCAGCTATGGCTACACCTTC.

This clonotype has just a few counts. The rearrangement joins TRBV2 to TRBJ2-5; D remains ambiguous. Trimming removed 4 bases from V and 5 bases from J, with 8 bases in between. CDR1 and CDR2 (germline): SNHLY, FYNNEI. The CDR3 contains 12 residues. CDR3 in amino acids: CASSARRETQYF. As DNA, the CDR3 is TGTGCCAGCAGTGCTCGACGGGAGACCCAGTACTTC.

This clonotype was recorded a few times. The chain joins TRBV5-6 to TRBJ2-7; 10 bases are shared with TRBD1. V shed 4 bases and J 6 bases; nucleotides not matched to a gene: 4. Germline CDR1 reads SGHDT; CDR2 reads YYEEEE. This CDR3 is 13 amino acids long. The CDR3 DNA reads TGTGCCAGCAGCAAGGGACAGGGGTTCGAGCAGTACTTC. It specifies CASSKGQGFEQYF. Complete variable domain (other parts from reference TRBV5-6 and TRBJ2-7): DAGVTQSPTHLIKTRGQQVTLRCSPKSGHDTVSWYQQALGQGPQFIFQYYEEEERQRGNFPDRFSGHQFPNYSSELNVNALLLGDSALYLCASSKGQGFEQYFGPGTRLTVT.

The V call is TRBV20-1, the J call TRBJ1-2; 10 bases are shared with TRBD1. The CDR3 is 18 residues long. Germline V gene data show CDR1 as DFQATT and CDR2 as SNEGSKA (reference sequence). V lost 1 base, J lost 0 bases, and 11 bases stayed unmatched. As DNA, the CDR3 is TGCAGTGCTAGAGCTTGGGGACAGGGGTCCCTTTCTAACTATGGCTACACCTTC. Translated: CSARAWGQGSLSNYGYTF.

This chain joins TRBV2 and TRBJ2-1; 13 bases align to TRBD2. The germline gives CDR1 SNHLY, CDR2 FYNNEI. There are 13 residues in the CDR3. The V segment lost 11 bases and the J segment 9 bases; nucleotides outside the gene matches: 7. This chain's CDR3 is CAVGTSGASEQFF. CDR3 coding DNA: TGTGCCGTCGGGACTAGCGGGGCATCTGAGCAGTTCTTC.

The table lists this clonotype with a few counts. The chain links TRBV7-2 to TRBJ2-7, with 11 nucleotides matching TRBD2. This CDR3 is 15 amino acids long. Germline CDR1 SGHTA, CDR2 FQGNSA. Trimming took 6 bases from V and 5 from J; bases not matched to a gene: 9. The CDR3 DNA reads TGTGCCAGCAGGGCACTAGCGGGAGTCCGCCACGAGCAGTACTTC. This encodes CASRALAGVRHEQYF.

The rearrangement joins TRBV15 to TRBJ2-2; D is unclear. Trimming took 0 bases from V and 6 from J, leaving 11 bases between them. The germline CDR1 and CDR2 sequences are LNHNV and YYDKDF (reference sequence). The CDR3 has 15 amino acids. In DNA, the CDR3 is TGTGCCACCAGCAGAGATCCTTTTTCGTCCGGGGAGCTGTTTTTT. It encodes CATSRDPFSSGELFF.

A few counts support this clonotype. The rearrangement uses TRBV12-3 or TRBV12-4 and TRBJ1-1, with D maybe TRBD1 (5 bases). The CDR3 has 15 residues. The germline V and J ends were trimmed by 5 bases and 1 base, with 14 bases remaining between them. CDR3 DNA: TGTGCCAGCAGTCAATCCCAGGGCCAGAACACTGAAGCTTTCTTT. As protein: CASSQSQGQNTEAFF.

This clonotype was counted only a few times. The CDR3 region is CATSSARDRDYSGELFF. CDR3 DNA sequence: TGTGCCACCAGTTCCGCCCGGGACAGGGATTATTCCGGGGAGCTGTTTTTT. This chain uses TRBV24-1 with TRBJ2-2; the match to TRBD1 covers 9 bases. Germline V gene sequence: CDR1 KGHDR, CDR2 SFDVKD. Losses at the gene ends were 6 bases for V and 6 bases for J; bases not matched to a gene: 13. CDR3 length: 17 amino acids.

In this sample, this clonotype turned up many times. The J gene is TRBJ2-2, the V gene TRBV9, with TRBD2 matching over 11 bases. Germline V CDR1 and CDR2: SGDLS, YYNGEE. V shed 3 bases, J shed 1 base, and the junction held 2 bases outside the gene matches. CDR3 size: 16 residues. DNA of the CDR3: TGTGCCAGCAGCGGAGGGACTAGCGGGAACACCGGGGAGCTGTTTTTT. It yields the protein CASSGGTSGNTGELFF.

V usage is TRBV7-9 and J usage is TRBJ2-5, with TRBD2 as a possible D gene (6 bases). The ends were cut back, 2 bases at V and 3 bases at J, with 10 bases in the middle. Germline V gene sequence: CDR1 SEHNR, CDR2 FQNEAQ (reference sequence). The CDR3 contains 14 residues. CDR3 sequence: CASSLLASKETQYF. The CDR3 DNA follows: TGTGCCAGCAGCTTACTAGCGTCCAAAGAGACCCAGTACTTC.

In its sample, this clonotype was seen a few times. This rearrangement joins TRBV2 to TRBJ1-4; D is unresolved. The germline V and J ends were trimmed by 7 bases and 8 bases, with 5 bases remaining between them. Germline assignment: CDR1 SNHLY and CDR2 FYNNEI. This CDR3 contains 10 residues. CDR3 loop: CASIGEKLFF. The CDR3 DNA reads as TGTGCCAGCATTGGAGAAAAACTGTTTTTT.

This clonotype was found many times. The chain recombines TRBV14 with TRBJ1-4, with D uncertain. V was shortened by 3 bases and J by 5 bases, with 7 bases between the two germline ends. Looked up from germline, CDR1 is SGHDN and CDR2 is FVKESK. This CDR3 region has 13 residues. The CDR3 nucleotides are TGTGCCAGCAGCCAGGTGGTAAATGAAAAACTGTTTTTT. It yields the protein CASSQVVNEKLFF.

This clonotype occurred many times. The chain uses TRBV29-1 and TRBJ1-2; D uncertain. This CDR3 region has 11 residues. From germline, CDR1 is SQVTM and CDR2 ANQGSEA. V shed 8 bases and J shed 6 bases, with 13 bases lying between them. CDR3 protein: CSSEGSDGYTF. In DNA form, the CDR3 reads TGCAGCTCGGAGGGCAGCGATGGCTACACCTTC.

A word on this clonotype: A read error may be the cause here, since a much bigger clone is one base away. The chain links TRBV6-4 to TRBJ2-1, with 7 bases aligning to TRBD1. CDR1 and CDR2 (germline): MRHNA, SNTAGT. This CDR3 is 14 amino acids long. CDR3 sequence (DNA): TGTGCCAGCAGTGGGGACAGTAATACCAATGTGCAGTTCTTC. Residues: CASSGDSNTNVQFF.

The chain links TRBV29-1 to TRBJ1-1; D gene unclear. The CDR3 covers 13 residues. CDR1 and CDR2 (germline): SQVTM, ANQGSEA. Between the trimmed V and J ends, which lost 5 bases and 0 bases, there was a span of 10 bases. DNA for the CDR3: TGCAGCGTTTGTGCCCTTATGAACACTGAAGCTTTCTTT. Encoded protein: CSVCALMNTEAFF.

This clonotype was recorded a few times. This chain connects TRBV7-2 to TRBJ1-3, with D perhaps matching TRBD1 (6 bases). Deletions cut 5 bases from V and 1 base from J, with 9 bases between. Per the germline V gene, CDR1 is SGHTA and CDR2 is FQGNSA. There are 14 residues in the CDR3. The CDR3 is CASSRGQSGNTIYF. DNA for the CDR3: TGTGCCAGCAGCCGCGGACAGTCTGGAAACACCATATATTTT. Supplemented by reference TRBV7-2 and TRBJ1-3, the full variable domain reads GAGVSQSPSNKVTEKGKDVELRCDPISGHTALYWYRQSLGQGLEFLIYFQGNSAPDKSGLPSDRFSAERTGGSVSTLTIQRTQQEDSAVYLCASSRGQSGNTIYFGEGSWLTVV.

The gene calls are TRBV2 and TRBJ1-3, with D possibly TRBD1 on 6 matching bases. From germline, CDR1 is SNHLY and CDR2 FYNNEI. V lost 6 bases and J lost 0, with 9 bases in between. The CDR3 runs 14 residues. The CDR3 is CASREDSSGNTIYF. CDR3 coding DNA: TGTGCCAGCAGGGAGGACAGCTCTGGAAACACCATATATTTT.